Described below is a single TCR beta chain sequence and its context. The antigen it recognizes is unknown. The record has no base qualities; no much larger clone is one base away. These data belong to a study of blood T cell repertoires in COVID-19 (dated by TCRdb to the early 2020s). Broadly, across the study: Samples covering the acute and convalescent phases of COVID-19 were provided by collaborators in the United States, Italy and Spain. The prospective study material was composed of cDNA or gDNA derived from T cells, B-cell-depleted T cells, or PBMCs. Deeply sampled blood TCRbeta repertoires from subjects exposed to, actively infected with, or recovered from COVID-19 were included in the dataset. A freely available public database, intended as a resource for researchers studying the immune response to SARS-CoV-2, is where the repertoires were released. The samples were drawn from the first 160 participants of the ongoing ImmuneRACE study and from over 950 subjects provided by 6 global collaborators. A de-identified subject ID, COVID-19 status, age in years and sex were almost always included in the sample metadata. HLA class I and class II types, where available, came from metadata supplied by the sample provider rather than from assay-based typing. The research as a whole found: The amount of clinical and demographic metadata varied by source and participant and was provided uncurated.

The germline ends are 18 bases apart after V is trimmed by 10 bases and J by 0 bases. As encoded in the germline V gene, CDR1 is SGHAT while CDR2 is FQNNGV. The CDR3 contains 15 residues, cysteine and phenylalanine counted. The kept DNA is CDR3 alone, 45 bases in frame from the first base. Samples from volunteer blood donors who had recovered from COVID-19 were contributed by a second Seattle source. Each collaborating institution followed its own protocols to collect whole blood in K2EDTA tubes. For TCRbeta analysis, collaborator samples were shipped as frozen whole blood, as isolated PBMCs, or as DNA extracted from either sample type. TCRbeta CDR3 regions were amplified from genomic DNA by means of the immunoSEQ Assay, a bias-controlled multiplex PCR. Concerning the study's data processing: Within the assay, amplification of reference gene primers was used to estimate how many nucleated cells each sample contained. To quantify the absolute abundance of each unique TCRbeta CDR3 rearrangement, sequence reads were collapsed and filtered. For each sample, productive Simpson clonality was calculated as the square root of Simpson's diversity index over productive rearrangements. Imported from immuneACCESS, the table was reduced by TCRdb to in-frame sequences with V and J called. These copies leave out some clones; in studies compared against another copy, an unresolved V gene accounts for under half, and the cause of the remainder is not known. Clonal size and the V and J genes are those of that table, whereas D and trimming came from the DNA. The sample contains about 280,000 clones, under 90% of them found a single time. The ten biggest clones cover over 8.5% of the sample.

Sequencing was performed on peripheral blood. This sequence originates from a woman aged 50 to 65 who had recovered from COVID-19. The sequence is built from TRBV11-2 and TRBJ1-1, with the D segment identity uncertain. The sequenced DNA is TGTGCCACCAGAAAGGGAGGGATAATGAACACTGAAGCTTTCTTT. It translates to CATRKGGIMNTEAFF.